Presented here are 26 T cell receptor beta chains from one specimen sequenced in a study of Tregs in tolerant kidney transplant recipients. Assay used: immunoSEQ multiplex PCR; TCRdb lists only in-frame clones, some missing. Its clone listing holds over 45,000 clones. The sequenced sample was CD4+ T cells from blood, obtained before the transplant. These receptors all stem from a human donor who received a combined kidney and bone marrow transplant.

About this clone itself: The DNA ends 3 residues before the CDR3 does, and the rest of the CDR3 is filled in from the germline J gene. The chain carries TRBV7-3 and TRBJ2-2, with 14 bases matching TRBD2. Germline loops: CDR1 SGHTA, CDR2 FQGTGA. The CDR3 covers 15 residues. V lost 3 bases, J lost 6 bases, and 0 bases stayed unmatched. CDR3 loop: CASSLGLAGAGELFF. The DNA read from the CDR3 is TGTGCCAGCAGCTTGGGACTAGCGGGAGCCGGGGAG.

As concerns this clone: Read sequence stops 3 residues before the CDR3 end, and the germline J gene provides the missing end. V is TRBV5-6 and J is TRBJ2-2; 12 positions match TRBD1. Trimming cost V 3 bases and J 7 bases; bases outside gene matches: 4. The CDR3 is 15 amino acids. Germline CDR1 SGHDT, CDR2 YYEEEE. This chain's CDR3 is CASSWDRGRNGELFF. Partial CDR3 DNA: TGTGCCAGCAGCTGGGACAGGGGGCGAAACGGGGAG. The variable domain in full, completed from reference TRBV5-6 and TRBJ2-2, reads DAGVTQSPTHLIKTRGQQVTLRCSPKSGHDTVSWYQQALGQGPQFIFQYYEEEERQRGNFPDRFSGHQFPNYSSELNVNALLLGDSALYLCASSWDRGRNGELFFGEGSRLTVL.

This CDR3 is CAISPGQGTYEQYF. The sequenced CDR3 bases are TGTGCCATCAGCCCGGGACAGGGAACCTACGAG. This chain connects TRBV10-3 to TRBJ2-7, with 9 bases lining up with TRBD1. Read coverage stops 3 residues before the CDR3 terminus; the germline J gene supplies the remainder. In germline, CDR1 is ENHRY, CDR2 SYGVKD. With V trimmed by 6 bases and J by 2 bases, 5 bases remained unmatched. This CDR3 comprises 14 residues.

As for this clone: The read terminates 3 residues ahead of where the CDR3 ends, so the germline J gene completes it. V is TRBV29-1 and J is TRBJ2-6; unclear D gene. Trimming cost V 4 bases and J 4 bases, with 5 bases left between them. This CDR3 is 12 amino acids long. Germline loops: CDR1 SQVTM, CDR2 ANQGSEA. CDR3 bases read: TGCAGCGTTGCAGCGGGGGCCAACGTC. This codes for CSVAAGANV. The CDR3 as a whole reads CSVAAGANVLTF.

Concerning this clone: The CDR3 end is not reached by the read, which stops 3 residues before it; the germline J gene fills it in. The V call is TRBV7-3, the J call TRBJ2-5, with 8 bases identical to TRBD2. Germline V CDR1 and CDR2: SGHTA, FQGTGA. V shed 5 bases and J 4 bases; nucleotides not matched to a gene: 9. The length of the CDR3 is 15 residues. Partial CDR3 DNA: TGTGCCAGCAGCAAGAGCGGGAGAGGAGGAGAGACC. Its protein is CASSKSGRGGET. The full CDR3 protein reads CASSKSGRGGETQYF.

Of note for this clone: The read gets to within 3 residues of the CDR3 end, and the germline J gene fills in the rest. V gene TRBV5-1 combines with J gene TRBJ2-3; possibly TRBD2 for D (6 bases). The CDR3 runs to 16 residues. The V gene's germline CDR1 is SGHRS and CDR2 YFSETQ. V lost 3 bases to trimming and J lost 2 bases, with 16 bases between them. CDR3 residues: CASSSGWRGNTDTQYF. Incomplete CDR3 DNA: TGCGCCAGCAGCTCCGGATGGCGGGGCAACACAGATACG. Combining the CDR3 with reference TRBV5-1 and TRBJ2-3 gives the whole variable domain KAGVTQTPRYLIKTRGQQVTLSCSPISGHRSVSWYQQTPGQGLQFLFEYFSETQRNKGNFPGRFSGRQFSNSRSEMNVSTLELGDSALYLCASSSGWRGNTDTQYFGPGTRLTVL.

The chain's CDR3 is CASSFTGGWGYTF. The CDR3 DNA, read in part, is TGTGCCAGTAGTTTCACAGGGGGCTGGGGC. The J gene is TRBJ1-2, the V gene TRBV19, with 9 bases matching TRBD1. The read halts 3 residues ahead of the CDR3 end, with the missing end drawn from the germline J gene. The germline V gene has CDR1 LNHDA and CDR2 SQIVND (reference sequence). This CDR3 spans 13 amino acids. Drawing the rest from reference TRBV19 and TRBJ1-2, the complete variable domain is DGGITQSPKYLFRKEGQNVTLSCEQNLNHDAMYWYRQDPGQGLRLIYYSQIVNDFQKGDIAEGYSVSREKKESFPLTVTSAQKNPTAFYLCASSFTGGWGYTFGSGTRLTVV.

CDR3 sequence: CASSNSGSGETQYF. Partial CDR3 DNA: TGTGCCAGTAGTAATAGCGGGAGTGGCGAGACC. The chain is built from TRBV19 and TRBJ2-5; 9 bases fit TRBD2. The CDR3 end falls 3 residues outside the read, so it is completed with the germline J gene. CDR3 size: 14 residues. The V and J ends lost 4 bases and 5 bases, in that order; junction bases with no gene match: 5. Germline V gene data show CDR1 as LNHDA and CDR2 as SQIVND (reference sequence).

CDR3 protein: CASSPQFGTGAGNTIYF. The DNA read from the CDR3 is TGTGCCAGCTCACCGCAGTTCGGGACAGGGGCTGGAAACACC. The chain joins TRBV18 to TRBJ1-3; TRBD1 aligns across 10 bases. Sequencing ends 3 residues short of the CDR3 end; the germline J gene provides the rest. The CDR3 extends over 17 amino acids. V dropped 3 bases and J dropped 2; count of bases not matched to a gene: 7. Germline V gene data show CDR1 as KGHSH and CDR2 as LQKENI.

As for this clone: Coverage ceases 3 residues before the CDR3 finishes, and the germline J gene fills in the end. The V call is TRBV6-1, the J call TRBJ1-2, with D tentatively TRBD1 (6 bases). The CDR3 loop spans 13 amino acids. Germline-derived CDR1 and CDR2 are MNHNS and SASEGT. The chain's CDR3 is CASSGGAGAVYTF. Incomplete CDR3 DNA: TGTGCCAGCAGTGGAGGTGCAGGGGCCGTC.

About this clone: Coverage ceases 3 residues before the CDR3 finishes, and the germline J gene fills in the end. The rearrangement uses TRBV5-1 and TRBJ2-2; D is unresolved. V dropped 0 bases and J dropped 1 base, with 10 bases sitting between them. Germline CDR1 SGHRS, CDR2 YFSETQ. This CDR3 spans 16 amino acids. The CDR3 DNA, read in part, is TGCGCCAGCAGCTTGGGAATACGCGGGAACACCGGGGAG. It specifies CASSLGIRGNTGE. The entire CDR3 sequence reads CASSLGIRGNTGELFF.

On this clone: Sequencing ends 3 residues short of the CDR3 end; the germline J gene provides the rest. The rearrangement joins TRBV2 to TRBJ1-1; perhaps TRBD1 as D (6 bases). V lost 4 bases, J lost 1 base, and 13 bases lay in between. Germline V gene sequence: CDR1 SNHLY, CDR2 FYNNEI. The CDR3 extends over 15 amino acids. CDR3 in amino acids: CASSGLQGPNTEAFF. The CDR3 DNA, read in part, is TGTGCCAGCAGTGGCCTACAGGGACCGAACACTGAA.

With respect to this clone: The read halts 3 residues ahead of the CDR3 end, with the missing end drawn from the germline J gene. The J gene is TRBJ2-7, the V gene TRBV20-1; TRBD2 agrees at 9 bases. The germline V gene encodes CDR1 DFQATT and CDR2 SNEGSKA (reference sequence). V gave up 4 bases and J gave up 0 bases; unmatched junction bases: 4. This CDR3 region has 14 residues. The chain's CDR3 is CSAMATSGSYEQYF. The part of the CDR3 DNA that was read is TGCAGTGCTATGGCGACTAGCGGCTCCTACGAG.

To note about this clone: The DNA ends 3 residues before the CDR3 does, and the rest of the CDR3 is filled in from the germline J gene. J is TRBJ2-2 and V is TRBV18; a weak D match, TRBD1 (5 bases). Germline loops: CDR1 KGHSH, CDR2 LQKENI. The CDR3 runs to 15 residues. V was shortened by 4 bases and J by 3 bases, with 12 bases between the two germline ends. Partial CDR3 DNA: TGTGCCAGCTCACGACAGAAGGAATACACCGGGGAG. Its protein is CASSRQKEYTGE. The CDR3 as a whole reads CASSRQKEYTGELFF.

Concerning this clone itself: With the read ending 3 residues before the CDR3 end, the germline J gene is used to fill in that end. The chain links TRBV10-3 to TRBJ1-6, with D possibly being TRBD1 (6 bases). The CDR3 extends over 14 amino acids. V shed 11 bases and J shed 4 bases, with 15 bases lying between them. Germline V gene data show CDR1 as ENHRY and CDR2 as SYGVKD. The CDR3 DNA, read in part, is TGTGCCGTACAGGGAGAGAGGTATAATTCACCC. As protein: CAVQGERYNSP. The entire CDR3 protein reads CAVQGERYNSPLHF.

About this clone: The CDR3 is cut off 3 residues early in the read; its end comes from the germline J gene. The chain combines TRBV30 with TRBJ1-1; 9 bases agree with TRBD1. Germline values: CDR1 GTSNPN, CDR2 SVGIG (reference sequence). Trimming removed 3 bases from V and 3 bases from J; junction bases left unmatched: 2. The CDR3 totals 13 residues. The sequenced part of the CDR3 DNA is TGTGCCTGGAGGACAGGGGGGTACACTGAA. Encoded protein: CAWRTGGYTE. Given in full, the CDR3 is CAWRTGGYTEAFF. Together with reference TRBV30 and TRBJ1-1, the CDR3 gives the full variable domain: SQTIHQWPATLVQPVGSPLSLECTVEGTSNPNLYWYRQAAGRGLQLLFYSVGIGQISSEVPQNLSASRPQDRQFILSSKKLLLSDSGFYLCAWRTGGYTEAFFGQGTRLTVV.

To note about this clone: The DNA ends 3 residues before the CDR3 does, and the rest of the CDR3 is filled in from the germline J gene. This chain joins TRBV5-5 and TRBJ2-3, with 7 bases lining up with TRBD2. The CDR3 is 15 amino acids. Unmatched junction bases numbered 5, after V lost 3 bases and J lost 1 base. The germline CDR1 and CDR2 sequences are SGHKS and YYEKEE (reference sequence). The CDR3 bases that were read are TGTGCCAGCAGCTGGGGGGGAGTAGGCACAGATACG. Translation: CASSWGGVGTDT. The full CDR3 protein is CASSWGGVGTDTQYF.

In regard to this clone: The read falls 3 residues short of the CDR3 end, and the missing part is taken from the germline J gene. The J gene is TRBJ2-7, the V gene TRBV30; 10 nucleotides line up with TRBD1. With 3 bases clipped from V and 2 bases from J, the junction kept 4 bases outside the gene matches. CDR1 and CDR2 from the germline V gene are GTSNPN and SVGIG (reference sequence). This CDR3 has 14 amino acids. The CDR3 protein is CAWRGDRGPYEQYF. The DNA read from the CDR3 is TGTGCCTGGAGGGGAGACAGGGGGCCCTACGAG.

Of note for this clone: The read ends 3 residues shy of where the CDR3 ends; the end is completed using the germline J gene. The chain is built from TRBV10-1 and TRBJ2-7; a weak D match, TRBD1 (6 bases). The ends were cut back, 2 bases at V and 6 bases at J, with 11 bases in the middle. CDR1 is WNHNN and CDR2 is SYGVQD in the germline V gene (reference sequence). The CDR3 covers 13 residues. This CDR3 reads CASSEGGAAEQYF. The CDR3 DNA, read in part, is TGCGCCAGCAGTGAGGGGGGCGCGGCCGAG.

With respect to this clone: The read ends 3 residues early relative to the CDR3; the germline J gene fills the gap. The V and J genes are TRBV30 and TRBJ2-5, with TRBD2 matching over 8 bases. Trimming cost V 0 bases and J 4 bases; bases outside gene matches: 4. Germline V gene sequence: CDR1 GTSNPN, CDR2 SVGIG (reference sequence). The CDR3 length is 14 residues. CDR3: CAWSVRSGRETQYF. The DNA read from the CDR3 is TGTGCCTGGAGTGTACGAAGCGGGAGAGAGACC. The variable domain in full, with the rest retrieved from reference TRBV30 and TRBJ2-5, is SQTIHQWPATLVQPVGSPLSLECTVEGTSNPNLYWYRQAAGRGLQLLFYSVGIGQISSEVPQNLSASRPQDRQFILSSKKLLLSDSGFYLCAWSVRSGRETQYFGPGTRLLVL.

Points on this clone: Read data end 3 residues before the CDR3 end; the end is taken from the germline J gene. The chain joins TRBV20-1 to TRBJ2-7; D is possibly TRBD1 (6 bases). Germline V gene lookup returns CDR1 DFQATT and CDR2 SNEGSKA (reference sequence). CDR3 length: 15 amino acids. Trimming left V 0 bases short and J 2 bases short, with 14 bases between. Here the CDR3 reads CSARDPPRGAYEQYF. The sequenced part of the CDR3 DNA is TGCAGTGCTAGAGATCCCCCCAGGGGCGCCTACGAG.

Worth noting for this clone: The read terminates 3 residues before the CDR3 end, so the remaining end is supplied by the germline J gene. The chain combines TRBV20-1 with TRBJ2-4; D possibly corresponds to TRBD2 (7 bases). Germline-derived CDR1 and CDR2 are DFQATT and SNEGSKA (reference sequence). Trimming took off 3 bases at V and 1 base at J, with 13 bases between the two ends. The CDR3 runs to 15 residues. The CDR3 reads CSARRGGAAKNIQYF. Incomplete CDR3 DNA: TGCAGTGCTAGGAGAGGGGGGGCGGCCAAAAACATT.

As to this clone: Read data end 3 residues before the CDR3 end; the end is taken from the germline J gene. The chain couples TRBV29-1 to TRBJ2-1; 13 bases are shared with TRBD2. The CDR3 has 14 residues. CDR1 is SQVTM, CDR2 ANQGSEA, per germline. Losses at the gene ends were 8 bases for V and 2 bases for J; bases not matched to a gene: 3. CDR3 DNA, as far as it was read: TGCAGCTCGGGACTAGCGGGGACCTACAATGAG. It encodes CSSGLAGTYNE. The full CDR3 is CSSGLAGTYNEQFF.

Regarding this clone: The CDR3 extends 3 residues past the end of the read, so its final part is completed from the germline J gene. The V gene is TRBV18, the J gene TRBJ2-1; tentative D call: TRBD2 (5 bases). The CDR3 totals 18 residues. Trimming shortened V by 1 base and J by 2 bases, and 18 bases separated the two germline ends. CDR1 is KGHSH and CDR2 is LQKENI in the germline V gene. The CDR3 bases that were read are TGTGCCAGCTCACCACAATTCCAAACTAGTTATCCCTACAATGAG. Translating it yields CASSPQFQTSYPYNE. The full-length CDR3 reads as CASSPQFQTSYPYNEQFF.

On this clone itself: The CDR3 extends 3 residues past the end of the read, so its final part is completed from the germline J gene. The chain joins TRBV19 to TRBJ2-3; the D gene is possibly TRBD1 (5 bases). CDR3 length equals 13 residues. CDR1 and CDR2 (germline): LNHDA, SQIVND (reference sequence). The V gene lost 5 bases and the J gene lost 4 bases, with 10 bases spanning the gap. CDR3 DNA (partial): TGTGCCAGTAGTCAGGGTAGGCCAGATACG. Translated, it gives CASSQGRPDT. The CDR3, in full, reads CASSQGRPDTQYF.

As for this clone: The CDR3 extends 3 residues past the end of the read, so its final part is completed from the germline J gene. J is TRBJ2-3 and V is TRBV5-1; possible D gene TRBD1, 5 bases. Trimming pared 0 bases from V and 6 bases from J, leaving 14 bases between. The CDR3 covers 15 residues. The germline V gene encodes CDR1 SGHRS and CDR2 YFSETQ. CDR3 DNA (partial): TGCGCCAGCAGCTTGGATGGGGCGTCTAGGGATACG. This translates into CASSLDGASRDT. The full CDR3 sequence reads CASSLDGASRDTQYF.